Listed below are T cell receptor beta chains from one sample, sequenced in a study of spatial heterogeneity in lung cancer. TCRdb passed the 5' RACE reads through MiXCR, listing each CDR3 protein once. The profile shows 18,000 or so distinct CDR3 sequences, 7% of them singletons. The specimen comprised lung tumor tissue, sampled at surgery. Source of these receptors: a female donor with early-stage non-small cell lung cancer. Both conserved end residues are part of each CDR3. The order of the fields is clone size, D gene, J gene, V gene, CDR3 DNA, CDR3 protein. A D gene is named only where the DNA matches it firmly. Not every row has a clone size; where given, it reads once, few, many or a size class.

-,-,TRBJ2-7,TRBV6-1,TGTGTCAGCGGGAGGGACAGGGTGGACGAGCAGTACTTC,CVSGRDRVDEQYF
many,TRBD2,TRBJ2-1,TRBV7-2,TGTGCCAGCAGCTTAGACGCTAGCGGGGGGGTCAATGAGCAGTTCTTC,CASSLDASGGVNEQFF
many,-,TRBJ1-4,TRBV5-1,TGCGCCAGCAGCTTGGGACAAACTAATGAAAAACTGTTTTTT,CASSLGQTNEKLFF
many,-,TRBJ2-7,TRBV2,TGTGCCAGCAAGGAGGGACCCTACGAGCAGTACTTC,CASKEGPYEQYF
many,-,TRBJ2-1,TRBV2,TGTGCCAGCACGGTATACGATGAGCAGTTCTTC,CASTVYDEQFF
many,-,TRBJ2-3,TRBV2,TGTGCCAGCAGCGGGGGCCCCGGTACGCAGTATTTT,CASSGGPGTQYF
-,TRBD2,TRBJ2-4,TRBV30,TGTGCCTGGGATGCCTCAGGACTAGCGGGGGGCCATTTC,CAWDASGLAGGHF
many,-,TRBJ1-1,TRBV10-3,TGTGCCATCAGTGAGTTGGGTTCGGTCACTGAAGCTTTCTTT,CAISELGSVTEAFF
many,-,TRBJ1-1,TRBV11-1,TGTGCCAGCAGCTCTAAAGTGAACACTGAAGCTTTCTTT,CASSSKVNTEAFF
medium-sized,TRBD1,TRBJ1-4,TRBV11-1,TGTGCCAGCAGCCCCCCCCGCGGACAGGGGGAGGATGAAAAACTGTTTTTT,CASSPPRGQGEDEKLFF
many,TRBD2,TRBJ2-1,TRBV7-6,TGTGCCAGCAGCCCTGGGTCGGGGGGGGCTTTTTACAATGAGCAGTTCTTC,CASSPGSGGAFYNEQFF
many,-,TRBJ1-2,TRBV7-2,TGTGCCAGCAGCTTAGGGGTCCGCCTCTATGGCTACACCTTC,CASSLGVRLYGYTF
few,-,TRBJ2-5,TRBV2,TGTGCCAGCCTCGGACAGCAAGAGACCCAGTACTTC,CASLGQQETQYF
medium-sized,-,TRBJ1-2,TRBV7-3,TGTGCCAGCAGCAACGGGCCGAACTATGGCTACACCTTC,CASSNGPNYGYTF
many,-,TRBJ1-3,TRBV5-1,TGCGCCAGCAGCTTTGGGAGGGGCTCTGGAAACACCATATATTTT,CASSFGRGSGNTIYF
-,-,TRBJ1-2,TRBV5-1,TGCGCCAGCAGCCGGACCGGGCCCGCAGGGGGCTACACCTTC,CASSRTGPAGGYTF
medium-sized,-,TRBJ1-1,TRBV20-1,TGCAGTGCTGTCGAGGGCGCGAACACTGAAGCTTTCTTT,CSAVEGANTEAFF
many,TRBD1,TRBJ2-1,TRBV9,TGTGCCAGCAGCTCCCAGGACAGGGAGGATGAGCAGTTCTTC,CASSSQDREDEQFF
many,TRBD1,TRBJ2-3,TRBV11-2,TGTGCCAGCAGCGCAGACAGGGGGCGGGAAGATACGCAGTATTTT,CASSADRGREDTQYF
-,TRBD2,TRBJ2-3,TRBV7-2,TGTGCCAGCAGCGAGAGGGCCCTAGCGGCAGATACGCAGTATTTT,CASSERALAADTQYF
many,TRBD2,TRBJ2-1,TRBV11-3,TGTGCCAGCAGCCCCCGGGGTAGCGGGGGCGATCTTTCCTACAATGAGCAGTTCTTC,CASSPRGSGGDLSYNEQFF
many,-,TRBJ2-7,TRBV2,TGTGCCAGCAGTGACTACGAGCAGTACTTC,CASSDYEQYF
few,-,TRBJ2-2,TRBV5-1,TGCGCCAGCAGCTTGTACAACACCGGGGAGCTGTTTTTT,CASSLYNTGELFF
many,-,TRBJ1-5,TRBV6-2/TRBV6-3,TGTGCCAGCAGCCACAAGGCGGGGGGAAGCAATCAGCCCCAGCATTTT,CASSHKAGGSNQPQHF
many,-,TRBJ2-3,TRBV28,TGTGCCAGCAGTTCGGCCTCGGGGATAAGCACAGATACGCAGTATTTT,CASSSASGISTDTQYF
many,TRBD1,TRBJ2-2,TRBV9,TGTGCCAGCAGCGGGTCCGGGACAGGGATCGGGGAGCTGTTTTTT,CASSGSGTGIGELFF
medium-sized,-,TRBJ2-7,TRBV28,TGTGCCAGCAGTTTAGGTGGGGGTCCCTACGAGCAGTACTTC,CASSLGGGPYEQYF
-,TRBD1,TRBJ1-4,TRBV3-1,TGTGCCAGCAGCCGCACGGACAGGGGAACTAATGAAAAACTGTTTTTT,CASSRTDRGTNEKLFF
few,TRBD1,TRBJ2-7,TRBV4-3,TGCGCCAGCAGCCAAGACGCTGTACCGGGACAGGGAGAAATCTACGAGCAGTACTTC,CASSQDAVPGQGEIYEQYF
few,-,TRBJ2-1,TRBV7-2,TGTGCCAGCAGCTTGAGCGCGGTGACCTACAATGAGCAGTTCTTC,CASSLSAVTYNEQFF
many,TRBD1,TRBJ1-2,TRBV6-2/TRBV6-3,TGTGCCAGCAGTTACACCCACAGGGGACGGGCAGAAGGCTACACCTTC,CASSYTHRGRAEGYTF
-,-,TRBJ2-3,TRBV30,TGTGCCTGGAGTGTCCCGGTGGCTCTAACTAGCACAGATACGCAGTATTTT,CAWSVPVALTSTDTQYF
-,-,TRBJ2-3,TRBV2,TGTGCCAGCAGTGAATGGCGGGCTGACACAGATACGCAGTATTTT,CASSEWRADTDTQYF
few,-,TRBJ1-1,TRBV12-3/TRBV12-4,TGTGCCAGCAGTTTGAATCCTAACACTGAAGCTTTCTTT,CASSLNPNTEAFF
many,-,TRBJ1-1,TRBV5-6,TGTGCCAGCAGCCCCCAGGCCGGCCAGAACACTGAAGCTTTCTTT,CASSPQAGQNTEAFF
-,-,TRBJ1-1,TRBV19,TGTGCCAGTAGTCCTACAGGTATGAACACTGAAGCTTTCTTT,CASSPTGMNTEAFF
many,-,TRBJ1-2,TRBV14,TGTGCCAGCAGCCTCCGGGGGCAGGAACATCGGGGCCTCTATGGCTACACCTTC,CASSLRGQEHRGLYGYTF
many,-,TRBJ2-5,TRBV9,TGTGCCAGCAGCGTAGTGGGGGAGACCCAGTACTTC,CASSVVGETQYF
many,-,TRBJ2-2,TRBV10-1,TGCGCCAGCAGTGAGTCGGTCGGGGAGCTGTTTTTT,CASSESVGELFF
-,TRBD1,TRBJ1-3,TRBV6-6,TGTGCCAGCAACAGGGGACCACCGGCTGGAAACACCATATATTTT,CASNRGPPAGNTIYF
-,-,TRBJ1-6,TRBV3-1,TGTGCCAGCAGCCAACTTGCCAATTCACCCCTCCACTTT,CASSQLANSPLHF
many,TRBD1,TRBJ2-2,TRBV29-1,TGCAGCGTATCAGGGGGCTTTGCCGGGGAGCTGTTTTTT,CSVSGGFAGELFF
many,-,TRBJ1-2,TRBV6-2/TRBV6-3,TGTGCCAGCAGTTTAAGGCGAGGATATGGCTACACCTTC,CASSLRRGYGYTF
many,-,TRBJ1-5,TRBV19,TGTGCCAGTAGTATAGATCCCGTGACAGGAGGCAATCAGCCCCAGCATTTT,CASSIDPVTGGNQPQHF
-,-,TRBJ2-7,TRBV12-2,TGTGCAAGTCGCTTAGCGCAAGCGAGACTGAATTACGAGCAGTACTTC,CASRLAQARLNYEQYF
many,-,TRBJ2-5,TRBV29-1,TGCAGCGCCCTACCGACGGGTTTCGGGACCCAGTACTTC,CSALPTGFGTQYF
medium-sized,TRBD2,TRBJ2-5,TRBV20-1,TGCAGTGCCCAGATAGCGGGGGGGCCGGGGACCCAGTACTTC,CSAQIAGGPGTQYF
many,-,TRBJ2-5,TRBV11-3,TGTGCCAGCAGCCAAAACCAAGAGACCCAGTACTTC,CASSQNQETQYF
many,TRBD1,TRBJ2-3,TRBV5-1,TGCGCCAGCAGCACCCGACAGGGAACAGATACGCAGTATTTT,CASSTRQGTDTQYF
many,-,TRBJ1-3,TRBV4-1,TGCGCCAGCAGCCAAGTTTTAGCGTTCTCTGGAAACACCATATATTTT,CASSQVLAFSGNTIYF
few,-,TRBJ1-6,TRBV7-6,TGTGCCAGCAGCTTAGGGGGTTCGGATTCACCCCTCCACTTT,CASSLGGSDSPLHF
-,TRBD2,TRBJ2-2,TRBV20-1,TGCAGTGCTAAAAGGTTGGACACTAGCGGGGTTTGGGACACCGGGGAGCTGTTTTTT,CSAKRLDTSGVWDTGELFF